This TCR beta chain derives from a study of blood T cell repertoires in COVID-19. Seattle patients were enrolled while actively infected and followed longitudinally. Per the authors' pipeline: Cell counts per sample came from amplifying reference gene primers. Clones were read by immunoSEQ multiplex PCR, and TCRdb kept only the in-frame ones, dropping some. The D gene and trimming were derived from the DNA, and the V and J assignments and clone size from that table. The sample contains about 200,000 clones, roughly 84% of which appear only once. The sample holds one count of this clone. This TCR was recovered from a man in his fifties or sixties with COVID-19, enrolled during active disease. Material for sequencing was peripheral blood.

CDR3 sequence reads: CASSAQTGGGNYGYTF. DNA of the CDR3: TGTGCCAGCAGTGCACAAACAGGGGGGGGAAACTATGGCTACACCTTC. The chain is built from TRBV6-1 and TRBJ1-2; 8 bases are a match to TRBD1. Germline lookup yields CDR1 MNHNS and CDR2 SASEGT. J lost 2 bases, V lost 4 bases, and 9 bases had no gene match. The CDR3 loop spans 16 amino acids.